This T cell receptor (beta chain) was documented in a study of cytomegalovirus exposure and HLA in healthy donors. Study-wide points: It was likely that a cluster of highly shared sequence variants was a sequencing artifact. Later, an analysis showed that TCR beta chains associated with HLA were more clonally expanded than others that were equally common.

About this clone itself: Its specificity is not known.

This CDR3 has 12 residues. The germline V gene encodes CDR1 SGHAT and CDR2 FQNNGV. Trimming took off 0 bases at V and 7 bases at J, with 4 bases between the two ends. PCR involved 60 Vbeta and 13 Jbeta primers. Here immunoSEQ multiplex PCR was the method, and the copy in TCRdb shows in-frame clones only, minus some. This sample's table reports roughly 78,000 clones. The sample comprised PBMCs. V gene TRBV11-2 combines with J gene TRBJ2-1, with D unclear. The receptor was isolated from a boy younger than 18 in good health and CMV-seronegative. DNA of the CDR3: TGTGCCAGCAGCTTAGACGGGAATGAGCAGTTCTTC. Residues: CASSLDGNEQFF.